This T cell receptor beta chain is from a study of blood T cell repertoires in COVID-19 (dated by TCRdb to 2020 to 2022). Describing the broader study: Samples covering the acute and convalescent phases of COVID-19 were provided by collaborators in the United States, Italy and Spain. The material from the prospective study consisted of cDNA or gDNA derived from T cells, B-cell-depleted T cells, or PBMCs. The dataset comprised deeply sampled blood TCRbeta repertoires from subjects exposed to, actively infected with, or recovered from COVID-19. The repertoires were released in a freely available public database meant as a resource for research on the immune response to SARS-CoV-2. Samples came from the ongoing ImmuneRACE study (first 160 participants) plus 1,254 subjects from 6 global collaborators. The sample metadata nearly always contained a de-identified subject ID, COVID-19 status, age in years and sex. Where available, HLA class I and class II types were obtained from metadata supplied by the sample provider rather than from assay-based typing. Study-wide conclusions, independent of this receptor: Clinical and demographic metadata were provided uncurated, with the amount varying by source and participant.

Participants in the prospective study were aged 18 to 89 years, lived in 20 to 30 United States geographic areas, and enrolled through a virtual design. In the prospective study, cohorts were assigned on the basis of participant-reported clinical history obtained from a screening survey and a study questionnaire. A participant counted as exposed if, within 2 weeks of entering the study, that participant had been in contact with someone who had a PCR-confirmed or clinician-diagnosed COVID-19 case. Each participant in the prospective study had whole blood, serum and a nasopharyngeal or oropharyngeal swab collected by mobile phlebotomists. Participants in the prospective study had the option to provide additional blood draws and questionnaires over an approximately 2-month period. Before DNA extraction, blood samples from the prospective study were shipped at room temperature or frozen. The germline V gene gives CDR1 as MGHDK and CDR2 as SYGVNS. The CDR3 has 12 amino acids, counting the end cysteine and phenylalanine. Only CDR3 DNA remains: 36 bases, in frame from the first base. The junction shows trimming of 10 bases on V and 5 bases on J, plus 14 bases between the germline ends.

This clone was found a few times. Its antigen has not been determined. The sample holds no much larger clone one base away, and base qualities are not on file. TCRbeta CDR3 regions were amplified from genomic DNA using the immunoSEQ Assay, a bias-controlled multiplex PCR. Per the original workflow: The number of nucleated cells in each sample was estimated by amplification of reference gene primers within the assay. To quantify the absolute abundance of each unique TCRbeta CDR3 rearrangement, sequence reads were collapsed and filtered. For each sample, productive Simpson clonality was calculated as the square root of Simpson's diversity index over productive rearrangements. In TCRdb, the immuneACCESS table is reduced to in-frame sequences with V and J assigned. These tables do not hold every clone; where another copy was compared, an unresolved V gene accounts for under half, and the others remain unexplained. Clonal size and the V and J genes are those of that table, whereas D and trimming came from the DNA. The sample contains about 150,000 clones, roughly 87% of them found a single time. The ten top clones hold less than 5% of the sample.

Input material: PBMCs or T cells enriched from blood (not recorded which). The chain uses TRBV25-1 and TRBJ1-1; the D segment cannot be called with confidence. The clonotype comes from a woman in her forties who had been exposed to COVID-19. The CDR3 has the sequence CATLAGGTEAFF. At the DNA level, the sequence is TGTGCCACCTTGGCGGGAGGGACTGAAGCTTTCTTT.